The clone carrying this T cell receptor beta chain was counted many times. As handled by the study authors: Nucleated cell number was recorded as an estimate derived from reference gene primer amplification. Sequencing was performed with immunoSEQ multiplex PCR; in TCRdb, only in-frame clones are kept and a portion is missing. The D gene and trimming were derived from the DNA, and the V and J assignments and clone size from that table. Of hundreds of thousands of clones in the sample, over 85% were seen once. These data are taken from a study of blood T cell repertoires in COVID-19. CDR1 and CDR2 from the germline V gene are LGHDT and YNNKEL (reference sequence). This CDR3 comprises 14 residues. The V gene lost 1 base and the J gene lost 0 bases, with 6 bases spanning the gap.

The sequence was collected from a woman aged 30 to 39 with COVID-19, enrolled during active disease. V is TRBV3-1 (or the pseudogene TRBV3-2) and J is TRBJ1-2; no clear D. Sequencing was done on a sample of peripheral blood. The CDR3 DNA reads as TGTGCCAGCAGCCAAGCAACAGCTAACTATGGCTACACCTTC. Translation gives CASSQATANYGYTF.